The following is a T cell receptor (beta chain) sequence with its context. Its antigen specificity is not known. No base-level quality is on record; no much larger clone is a single base apart. These data originate in a study of T cell repertoires in cytomegalovirus infection (dated by TCRdb to about 2019). For the wider study: Because public TCR beta signatures pointed to carriage of CMV infection together with the matching HLA type, the HLA type of each donor mattered for the analysis. Broad study findings and their caveats: Carriers of CMV infection plus the relevant HLA type were discriminated by the cumulative frequency of public TCR beta family members in the study cohort and in an independent approximately 350-donor cohort. The ex vivo response was dominated by HLA-C-restricted CMV-specific TCR beta clonotypes, which also provided the single most frequent clonotype in two of eight donors.

TCRdb names Illumina HiSeq 1500 as the instrument used. TCRdb handled the public reads itself, with Q25 trimming in fastp and clone calling in MiXCR, and kept productive beta chains. Rows matching on CDR3 protein sequence are summarized as one entry with the most common DNA and genes. The sample table holds some 200,000 distinct CDR3 sequences, of which approximately 19% were seen once. 2.5% to 3% of the sample lies in the top ten. This TCR was sampled from a human donor in good health (CMV status not recorded). Some clones in this sample may be carry-over from other donors' samples. The sequenced sample consisted of PBMCs.

The DNA sequence follows: TGTGCCAGCAACTTCGTTAGCTATGGCTACACCTTC. It is translated as CASNFVSYGYTF. The sequence joins TRBV2 to TRBJ1-2; the D gene is not confidently resolved. Trimming at the junction amounts to 7 bases on V and 4 bases on J, and the germline ends lie 10 bases apart. The CDR3 covers 12 residues, taking in both the cysteine and the phenylalanine. Only the CDR3 DNA stays, 36 bases, in frame from base 1. Taken from the germline V gene, the CDR1 and CDR2 loops are SNHLY and FYNNEI.